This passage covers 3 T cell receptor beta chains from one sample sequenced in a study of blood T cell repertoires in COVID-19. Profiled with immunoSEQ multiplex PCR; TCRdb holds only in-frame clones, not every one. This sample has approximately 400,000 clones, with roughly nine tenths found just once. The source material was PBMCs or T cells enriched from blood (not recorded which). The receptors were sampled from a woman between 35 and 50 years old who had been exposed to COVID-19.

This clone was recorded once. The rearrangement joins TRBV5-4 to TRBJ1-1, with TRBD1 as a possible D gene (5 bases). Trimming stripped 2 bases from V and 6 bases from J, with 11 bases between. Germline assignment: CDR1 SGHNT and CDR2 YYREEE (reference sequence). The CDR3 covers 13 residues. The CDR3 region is CASSFGGAAEAFF. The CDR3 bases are TGTGCCAGCAGCTTCGGGGGAGCGGCTGAAGCTTTCTTT.

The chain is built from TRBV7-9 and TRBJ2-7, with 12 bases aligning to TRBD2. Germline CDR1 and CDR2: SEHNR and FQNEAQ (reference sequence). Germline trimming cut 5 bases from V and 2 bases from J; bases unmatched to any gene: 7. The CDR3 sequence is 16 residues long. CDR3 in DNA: TGTGCCAGCAGCCGAGGACTAGCGGGACAGACCTACGAGCAGTACTTC. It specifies CASSRGLAGQTYEQYF.

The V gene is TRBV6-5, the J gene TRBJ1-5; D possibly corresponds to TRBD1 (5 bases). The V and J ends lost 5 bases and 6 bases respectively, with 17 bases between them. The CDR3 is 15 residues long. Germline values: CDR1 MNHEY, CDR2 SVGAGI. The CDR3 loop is CASSPGGRVGQPQHF. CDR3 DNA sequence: TGTGCCAGCAGTCCGGGGGGAAGGGTCGGTCAGCCCCAGCATTTT.